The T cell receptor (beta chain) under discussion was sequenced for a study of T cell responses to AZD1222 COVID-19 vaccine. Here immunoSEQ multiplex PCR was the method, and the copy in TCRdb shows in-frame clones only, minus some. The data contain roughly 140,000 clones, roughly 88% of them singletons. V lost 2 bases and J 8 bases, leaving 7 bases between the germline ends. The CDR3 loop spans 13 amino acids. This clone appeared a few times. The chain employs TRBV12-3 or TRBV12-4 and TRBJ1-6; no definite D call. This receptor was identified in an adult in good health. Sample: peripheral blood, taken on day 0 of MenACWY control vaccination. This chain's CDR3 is CASSLLRYSPLHF. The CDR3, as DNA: TGTGCCAGCAGTTTACTGAGGTATTCACCCCTCCACTTT.